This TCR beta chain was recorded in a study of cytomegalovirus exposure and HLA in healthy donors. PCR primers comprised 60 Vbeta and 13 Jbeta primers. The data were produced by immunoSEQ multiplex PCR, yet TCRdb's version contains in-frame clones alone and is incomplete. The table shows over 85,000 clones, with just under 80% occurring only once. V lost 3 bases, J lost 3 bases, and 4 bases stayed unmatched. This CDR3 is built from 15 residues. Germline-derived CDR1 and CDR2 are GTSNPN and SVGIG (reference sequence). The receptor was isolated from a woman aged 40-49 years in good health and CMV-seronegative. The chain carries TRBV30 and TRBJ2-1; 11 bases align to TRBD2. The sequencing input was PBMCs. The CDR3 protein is CAWSGTSGVYNEQFF. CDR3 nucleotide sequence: TGTGCCTGGAGCGGGACTAGCGGTGTCTACAATGAGCAGTTCTTC.